Listed below are T cell receptor beta chains from one sample, sequenced in a study of blood T cell repertoires in COVID-19. Here immunoSEQ multiplex PCR was the method, and the copy in TCRdb shows in-frame clones only, minus some. The profile shows around 470,000 clones, roughly 88% of them singletons. The sequenced material came from PBMCs or T cells enriched from blood (not recorded which). These receptors were collected from a man between 18 and 29 years old who had recovered from COVID-19. Both conserved end residues are part of each CDR3. The D gene is left open where the match is weak. Clone size is shown for a subset of rows, as once, few, many or a class of expanded clone.

CDR3 DNA	CDR3 protein	clone size	V gene	D gene	J gene
TGTGCCTGGGGGGGCGGGTTCGGCAATCAGCCCCAGCATTTT	CAWGGGFGNQPQHF	-	TRBV30	-	TRBJ1-5
TGTGCCAGCAGTAACAACAGGGCCCTTTCCGGAAACACCATATATTTT	CASSNNRALSGNTIYF	-	TRBV27	-	TRBJ1-3
TGTGCCAGCACCCCTGAGGGGGGGCAAGGAAACACCATATATTTT	CASTPEGGQGNTIYF	-	TRBV6-5	-	TRBJ1-3
TGTGCCATCAGCCCGCGACAGGATAATGAAAAACTGTTTTTT	CAISPRQDNEKLFF	-	TRBV10-3	-	TRBJ1-4
TGTGCCATCAGTGCAGGGGGCGTCCTGAACACTGAAGCTTTCTTT	CAISAGGVLNTEAFF	-	TRBV10-3	TRBD1	TRBJ1-1
TGTGCCAGCAGCTTAGTATCCGGGTTTCACACCGGGGAGCTGTTTTTT	CASSLVSGFHTGELFF	-	TRBV7-9	-	TRBJ2-2
TGTGCCAGCAGCCGGCCGGGACAACAGAACACTGAAGCTTTCTTT	CASSRPGQQNTEAFF	-	TRBV28	-	TRBJ1-1
TGCGCCAGCAGCATCACAACTAATGAAAAACTGTTTTTT	CASSITTNEKLFF	-	TRBV5-1	-	TRBJ1-4
TGCGCCAGCAGCTTAGGGGACAGGGGGAACGAGCAGTACTTC	CASSLGDRGNEQYF	-	TRBV5-1	TRBD1	TRBJ2-7
TGCAGCGTTGAAGAGGAGCCTCATTCACCCCTCCACTTT	CSVEEEPHSPLHF	few	TRBV29-1	-	TRBJ1-6
TGTGCCAGCAGCTTAGGGGCAGCAGTAAAGAACACCGGGGAGCTGTTTTTT	CASSLGAAVKNTGELFF	-	TRBV7-3	-	TRBJ2-2
TGTGCCAGCAGTTTAGTCCCCGGGGTCGGGTTGAAGACCCAGTACTTC	CASSLVPGVGLKTQYF	-	TRBV27	-	TRBJ2-5
TGTGCCAGCACCGATACGGAGCAGCTCATGAACACTGAAGCTTTCTTT	CASTDTEQLMNTEAFF	-	TRBV2	-	TRBJ1-1
TGTGCCAGCAGCCAAGGATTTCAGGGGGTAGGCGAGACCCAGTACTTC	CASSQGFQGVGETQYF	-	TRBV3-1/TRBV3-2	TRBD1	TRBJ2-5
TGTGCCAGCAGGGAAATACGGGACACCCACCCGAGCAATCAGCCCCAGCATTTT	CASREIRDTHPSNQPQHF	-	TRBV7-2	-	TRBJ1-5
TGCGCCAGCAGCTACACCCCGGACTTGAACACTGAAGCTTTCTTT	CASSYTPDLNTEAFF	-	TRBV4-1	-	TRBJ1-1
TGTGCCAGCAACCCGATCGGGACAGCTCGTAGCAATCAGCCCCAGCATTTT	CASNPIGTARSNQPQHF	-	TRBV28	TRBD1	TRBJ1-5
TGTGCCACCAGCAGAGATTTAACACCAACGGGGTGGCAGTATTTT	CATSRDLTPTGWQYF	-	TRBV15	-	TRBJ2-3
TGTGCCACCCGGGACAGGGTCAATCAGCCCCAGCATTTT	CATRDRVNQPQHF	-	TRBV6-5	TRBD1	TRBJ1-5
TGTGCCAGCAGCTTAGGGGGTAGCGGGAGGATCTACAATGAGCAGTTCTTC	CASSLGGSGRIYNEQFF	-	TRBV13	TRBD2	TRBJ2-1
TGTGCCAGCAGCCGAGTGGCGGAATCATTTGAAGCTTTCTTT	CASSRVAESFEAFF	-	TRBV7-9	-	TRBJ1-1
TGTGCCAGCAGTTCGCCCGGGGGTGCGGAGCAGTACTTC	CASSSPGGAEQYF	once	TRBV7-9	-	TRBJ2-7
TGTGCCAGCAGCCAAGCGGCTGGAAACACCATATATTTT	CASSQAAGNTIYF	-	TRBV6-5	-	TRBJ1-3
TGTGCCAGCAGCGTAGGACCCCAGGAATGGGCTGGCTACACCTTC	CASSVGPQEWAGYTF	-	TRBV9	-	TRBJ1-2
TGTGCCAGCTCACCACCAATGGGAGTAGAGACCCAGTACTTC	CASSPPMGVETQYF	-	TRBV18	-	TRBJ2-5
TGTGCCAGCAGCTTAGGCAGGGGCAATCAGCCCCAGCATTTT	CASSLGRGNQPQHF	many	TRBV11-2	-	TRBJ1-5
TGTGCCAGCAGCCAAGTTTCTTCGGGTGAGCAGTTCTTC	CASSQVSSGEQFF	-	TRBV3-1/TRBV3-2	-	TRBJ2-1
TGTGCCAGCTCACCATTAGGGACAGGGTCCGTTGGAACTGAAGCTTTCTTT	CASSPLGTGSVGTEAFF	-	TRBV18	TRBD1	TRBJ1-1
TGTGCCACGAAATCCGGGACAGGGGGCTCCTACAATGAGCAGTTCTTC	CATKSGTGGSYNEQFF	-	TRBV2	TRBD1	TRBJ2-1
TGTGCCTGGAGTACACAGGGAACCTATGGCTACACCTTC	CAWSTQGTYGYTF	-	TRBV30	-	TRBJ1-2
TGTGCCAGCAGACGAGACAGGGCCGCTGGAAACACCATATATTTT	CASRRDRAAGNTIYF	-	TRBV2	TRBD1	TRBJ1-3
TGCGCCAGCAGGATGGCAGTTGCCACCGGGGAGCTGTTTTTT	CASRMAVATGELFF	-	TRBV5-1	-	TRBJ2-2
TGTGCCAGCAGCTGGACAGAAGAGACCCAGTACTTC	CASSWTEETQYF	-	TRBV5-5	-	TRBJ2-5
TGTGCCAGCAGCGCGGGACAGGGGGCTTCACCCCTCCACTTT	CASSAGQGASPLHF	-	TRBV5-6	TRBD1	TRBJ1-6
TGTGCCAGCAGCCAATGGGCCGCGGTCAACAGGGGAGATGGCTACACCTTC	CASSQWAAVNRGDGYTF	-	TRBV16	TRBD1	TRBJ1-2
TGTGCCAGCAGCTTACGGGCGACAGACTATACGCAGTATTTT	CASSLRATDYTQYF	-	TRBV11-2	-	TRBJ2-3
TGCGCCAGCAGCTTCCGCGGAGGTGAAGCTTTCTTT	CASSFRGGEAFF	-	TRBV5-1	-	TRBJ1-1
TGTGCCAGCAGTTTAGGGTCGGGTGCTGAAGCTTTCTTT	CASSLGSGAEAFF	-	TRBV12-3/TRBV12-4	-	TRBJ1-1
TGTGCCAGCAGCCGTGAACAGGGAAGCGGCTACACCTTC	CASSREQGSGYTF	-	TRBV6-5	-	TRBJ1-2
TGTGCCAGCAGCTTAGTTAGCCTGGGGGGGGCTGCTAATTCACCCCTCCACTTT	CASSLVSLGGAANSPLHF	-	TRBV11-2	-	TRBJ1-6
TGCACCAGCAGCGCCCGGGGCTATGGCTACACCTTC	CTSSARGYGYTF	-	TRBV1	-	TRBJ1-2
TGCGCCAGCAGCCAAGAGCGGGGGCCAACTAATGAAAAACTGTTTTTT	CASSQERGPTNEKLFF	-	TRBV4-1	-	TRBJ1-4
TGCGCCAGCAGCCCGGCGGCCAATCAGCCCCAGCATTTT	CASSPAANQPQHF	-	TRBV4-1	-	TRBJ1-5
TGTGCCAGCAGCCTGGACAGGTTAAAAGGAGCTTTCTTT	CASSLDRLKGAFF	-	TRBV7-2	TRBD1	TRBJ1-1
TGTGCCAGCAGTTTACGGGGGGGCAATGAGCAGTTCTTC	CASSLRGGNEQFF	-	TRBV12-3/TRBV12-4	TRBD2	TRBJ2-1